Listed here are 10 T cell receptor beta chains from one sample, sequenced in a study of T cells in Graves' hyperthyroidism and ophthalmopathy. RNA transcripts were the template for amplifying TCR beta CDR3 regions. TCR CDR3 regions were first amplified by RT-PCR with HTBI primers. TCRdb recomputed calls from the multiplex PCR reads with MiXCR, one row per CDR3 protein. The table includes about 700,000 distinct CDR3 sequences, about 15% detected once. Sequencing was carried out using blood. These receptors were obtained from a woman between 18 and 29 years old with Graves' hyperthyroidism.

This chain connects TRBV10-3 to TRBJ2-7, with D perhaps TRBD1 (6 bases). The CDR3 totals 13 residues. The germline V gene has CDR1 ENHRY and CDR2 SYGVKD. The V and J ends lost 5 bases and 3 bases respectively, with 11 bases between them. The CDR3 DNA reads as TGTGCCATCAGTACAGGGTTGAGCTACGAGCAGTACTTC. Its protein is CAISTGLSYEQYF.

The chain couples TRBV20-1 to TRBJ2-7; TRBD1 aligns across 7 bases. Trimming took 5 bases from V and 3 from J; bases not matched to a gene: 7. This CDR3 is 13 amino acids long. Germline lookup yields CDR1 DFQATT and CDR2 SNEGSKA (reference sequence). The CDR3 spells CSAWRTGNYEQYF. The CDR3 region has the DNA TGCAGTGCTTGGAGGACAGGCAACTACGAGCAGTACTTC.

This clonotype was found many times. CDR3 DNA: TGTGCCAGCAGCGTAGATACCGTCACAGATACGCAGTATTTT. As protein: CASSVDTVTDTQYF. This chain joins TRBV9 and TRBJ2-3, with D uncertain. Germline CDR1 and CDR2: SGDLS and YYNGEE. The germline V and J ends were trimmed by 0 bases and 2 bases, with 7 bases remaining between them. The CDR3 totals 14 residues.

The rearrangement uses TRBV14 and TRBJ2-1, with D unresolved. This CDR3 region has 13 residues. Trimming left V 4 bases short and J 13 bases short, with 17 bases between. Germline CDR1 reads SGHDN; CDR2 reads FVKESK. CDR3: CASSLNTKDKQFF. In DNA, the CDR3 is TGTGCCAGCAGCCTAAACACCAAAGATAAACAGTTCTTC.

This clonotype has a count of ten or more. In DNA, the CDR3 is TGCAGTGCTATCCCTAGCGGGAGGTTATCCTACAATGAGCAGTTCTTC. It specifies CSAIPSGRLSYNEQFF. The rearrangement links TRBV20-1 to TRBJ2-1; 11 bases match TRBD2. CDR1 is DFQATT and CDR2 is SNEGSKA in the germline V gene (reference sequence). The CDR3 contains 16 residues. Germline trimming cut 4 bases from V and 1 base from J; bases unmatched to any gene: 6.

J is TRBJ2-1 and V is TRBV29-1; D is ambiguous. This CDR3 contains 13 residues. In germline, CDR1 is SQVTM, CDR2 ANQGSEA. Trimming shortened V by 7 bases and J by 0 bases, and 10 bases separated the two germline ends. In nucleotides, the CDR3 is TGCAGCGGCCGGGCCTCCTCCTACAATGAGCAGTTCTTC. Translated: CSGRASSYNEQFF.

This chain connects TRBV18 to TRBJ2-5; D is undetermined. Germline-derived CDR1 and CDR2 are KGHSH and LQKENI. This CDR3 region has 14 residues. Trimming removed 6 bases at V and 1 base at J, with 12 bases between. The CDR3, as DNA: TGTGCCAGCTCGTCGACCGTCGGCCAAGAGACCCAGTACTTC. Amino acid sequence: CASSSTVGQETQYF.

This clonotype was observed at least ten times. This CDR3 is CASSFQVPYEQYF. The CDR3 region has the DNA TGTGCCAGCAGTTTTCAAGTTCCCTACGAGCAGTACTTC. J is TRBJ2-7 and V is TRBV28; D remains unclear. V lost 3 bases to trimming and J lost 2 bases, with 8 bases between them. The CDR3 totals 13 residues. From germline, CDR1 is MDHEN and CDR2 SYDVKM.

This clonotype was seen at least ten times. CDR3 nucleotide sequence: TGTGCCTGGAGTGTAAGTCCGGGAGAGCAGTTCTTC. This encodes CAWSVSPGEQFF. The chain joins TRBV30 to TRBJ2-1; the D gene is possibly TRBD2 (5 bases). The CDR3 totals 12 residues. V was shortened by 0 bases and J by 10 bases, with 10 bases between the two germline ends. CDR1 GTSNPN and CDR2 SVGIG come from the germline V gene (reference sequence).

This clonotype was observed a few times. As DNA, the CDR3 is TGTGCCAGCAGCTTTAGGGGGCAGAATTCACCCCTCCACTTT. This translates into CASSFRGQNSPLHF. J is TRBJ1-6 and V is TRBV5-6; TRBD1 aligns across 7 bases. Trimming at V came to 2 bases and at J to 7 bases, leaving 3 bases not matched to a gene. The CDR3 has 14 residues. Per germline, CDR1 SGHDT and CDR2 YYEEEE. Using reference TRBV5-6 and TRBJ1-6 for the parts outside the CDR3, the full variable domain is DAGVTQSPTHLIKTRGQQVTLRCSPKSGHDTVSWYQQALGQGPQFIFQYYEEEERQRGNFPDRFSGHQFPNYSSELNVNALLLGDSALYLCASSFRGQNSPLHFGNGTRLTVT.